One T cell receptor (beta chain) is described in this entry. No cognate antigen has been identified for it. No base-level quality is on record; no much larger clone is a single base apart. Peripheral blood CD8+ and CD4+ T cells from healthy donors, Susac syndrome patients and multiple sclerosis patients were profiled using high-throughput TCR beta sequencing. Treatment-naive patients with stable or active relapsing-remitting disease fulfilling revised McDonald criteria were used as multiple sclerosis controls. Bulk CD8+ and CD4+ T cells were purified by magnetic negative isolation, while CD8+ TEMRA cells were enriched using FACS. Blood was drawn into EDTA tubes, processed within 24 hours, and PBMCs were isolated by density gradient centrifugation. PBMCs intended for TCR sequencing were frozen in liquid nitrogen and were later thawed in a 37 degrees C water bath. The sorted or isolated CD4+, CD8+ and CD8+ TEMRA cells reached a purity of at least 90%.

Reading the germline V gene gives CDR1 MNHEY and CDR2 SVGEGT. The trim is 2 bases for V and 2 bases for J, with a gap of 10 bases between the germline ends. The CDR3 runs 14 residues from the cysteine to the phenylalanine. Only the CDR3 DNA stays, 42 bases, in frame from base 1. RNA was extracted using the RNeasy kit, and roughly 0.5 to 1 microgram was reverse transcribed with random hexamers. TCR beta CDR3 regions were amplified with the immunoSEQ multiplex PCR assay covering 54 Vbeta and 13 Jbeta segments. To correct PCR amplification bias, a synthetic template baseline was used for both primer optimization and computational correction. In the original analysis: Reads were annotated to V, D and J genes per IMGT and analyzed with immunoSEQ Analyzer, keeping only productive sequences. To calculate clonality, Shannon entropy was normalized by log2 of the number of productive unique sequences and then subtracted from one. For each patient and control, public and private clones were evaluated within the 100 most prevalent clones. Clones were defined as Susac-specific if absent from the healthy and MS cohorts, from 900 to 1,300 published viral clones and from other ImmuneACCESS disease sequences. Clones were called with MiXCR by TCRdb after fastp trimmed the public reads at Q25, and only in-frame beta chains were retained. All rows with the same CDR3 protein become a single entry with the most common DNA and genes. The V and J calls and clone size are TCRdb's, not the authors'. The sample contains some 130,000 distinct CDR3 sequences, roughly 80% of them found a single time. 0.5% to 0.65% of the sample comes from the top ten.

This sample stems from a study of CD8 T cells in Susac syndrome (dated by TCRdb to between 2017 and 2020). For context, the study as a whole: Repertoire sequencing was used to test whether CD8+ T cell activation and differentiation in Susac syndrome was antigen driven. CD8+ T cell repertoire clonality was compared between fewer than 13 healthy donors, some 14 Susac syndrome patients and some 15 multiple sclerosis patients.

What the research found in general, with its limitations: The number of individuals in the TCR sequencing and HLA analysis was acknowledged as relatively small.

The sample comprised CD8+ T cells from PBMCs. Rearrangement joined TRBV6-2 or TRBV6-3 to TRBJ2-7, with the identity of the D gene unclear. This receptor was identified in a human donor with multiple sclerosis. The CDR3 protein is CASSYGHTTYEQYF. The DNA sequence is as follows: TGTGCCAGCAGTTACGGCCACACTACCTACGAGCAGTACTTC.